Following are 2 T cell receptor beta chains from one sample sequenced in a study of molecular identifiers for immune sequencing clone quantification. TCRdb itself ran the PCR reads through MiXCR, one entry per CDR3 protein. There are 490,000 or so distinct CDR3 sequences in the sample; 25% occur only once, and around 0.76% lies in the top ten. Sequencing used naive CD8+ T cells from blood, with Jurkat cell RNA spiked in. The subset was: FACS-sorted CD8+CD4-CCR7+CD45RA+ naive T cells. These receptors all come from a human donor in good health. Some libraries in this study had Jurkat cell RNA spiked in.

This clonotype was counted a few times. V gene TRBV4-3 combines with J gene TRBJ1-4, with unresolved D. Looked up from germline, CDR1 is LGHNA and CDR2 is YSLEER. Trimming shortened V by 0 bases and J by 4 bases, and 6 bases separated the two germline ends. The CDR3 runs 14 residues. The CDR3 DNA sequence: TGCGCCAGCAGCCAAGATGTCGGTAATGAAAAACTGTTTTTT. Its translation is CASSQDVGNEKLFF.

This clonotype was recorded a few times. The chain employs TRBV12-3 or TRBV12-4 and TRBJ2-7; D not resolved. The CDR3 contains 13 residues. V lost 2 bases and J 5 bases, leaving 10 bases between the germline ends. CDR3 bases: TGTGCCAGCAGTTTATTGGGCCTCCACGAGCAGTACTTC. It is translated as CASSLLGLHEQYF.